Below, 11 T cell receptor beta chains from the same sample are listed, as sequenced in a study of cytotoxic CD8 clonotypes in ibrutinib-treated CLL. Data came from immunoSEQ multiplex PCR; TCRdb stores just in-frame clones and leaves some out. The profile covers 150,000 to 200,000 clones, with about two thirds appearing a single time and 10% to 15% taken by the ten largest. The source was PBMCs, collected after 24 months of ibrutinib treatment. Receptors originate from a human donor with chronic lymphocytic leukemia.

The chain couples TRBV6-1 to TRBJ2-7; a weak D match, TRBD1 (6 bases). V was pared by 3 bases and J by 1 base, with 13 bases between. This CDR3 has 15 amino acids. CDR1 is MNHNS and CDR2 is SASEGT in the germline V gene. The CDR3 loop reads CASSDPGTPSYEQYF. As DNA, the CDR3 is TGTGCCAGCAGTGATCCAGGGACACCGTCCTACGAGCAGTACTTC.

The chain joins TRBV9 to TRBJ2-7, with D perhaps assigned TRBD1 or TRBD2 (5 bases each). CDR1 is SGDLS, CDR2 YYNGEE, per germline. The CDR3 length is 14 residues. V was trimmed by 3 bases and J by 3 bases, leaving 13 bases between them. CDR3 nucleotides: TGTGCCAGCAGCGCCGGGGACCGGAACTACGAGCAGTACTTC. Its protein is CASSAGDRNYEQYF.

The chain links TRBV30 to TRBJ2-7; 8 bases agree with TRBD1. The CDR3 totals 13 residues. Germline trimming cut 5 bases from V and 2 bases from J; bases unmatched to any gene: 5. Germline V gene data show CDR1 as GTSNPN and CDR2 as SVGIG (reference sequence). The CDR3 DNA is TGTGCCTGGCGGACAGGGAACACCTACGAGCAGTACTTC. Protein: CAWRTGNTYEQYF.

This rearrangement joins TRBV7-2 to TRBJ2-7; no clear D gene. The V end lost 5 bases, the J end lost 1 base, and 9 bases lay between the germline ends. CDR3 size: 13 residues. Germline V lookup: CDR1 SGHTA, CDR2 FQGNSA. For the CDR3, the DNA is TGTGCCAGCAGCCGGACGCATTCCTACGAGCAGTACTTC. It yields the protein CASSRTHSYEQYF. Full variable domain (rest looked up from reference TRBV7-2 and TRBJ2-7): GAGVSQSPSNKVTEKGKDVELRCDPISGHTALYWYRQSLGQGLEFLIYFQGNSAPDKSGLPSDRFSAERTGGSVSTLTIQRTQQEDSAVYLCASSRTHSYEQYFGPGTRLTVT.

This clone showed up just once. The chain joins TRBV27 to TRBJ2-3; no clear D gene. The V gene's germline CDR1 is MNHEY and CDR2 SMNVEV (reference sequence). The CDR3 totals 17 residues. Trimming removed 2 bases from V and 1 base from J, with 16 bases in between. The CDR3 DNA sequence: TGTGCCAGCAGTTTAAGGCCCCCCGTAAGTGGCACAGATACGCAGTATTTT. Translated: CASSLRPPVSGTDTQYF.

The V gene is TRBV5-1, the J gene TRBJ1-4; no firm D call. The CDR3 is 15 amino acids. Trimming shortened V by 1 base and J by 7 bases, and 14 bases separated the two germline ends. Looked up from germline, CDR1 is SGHRS and CDR2 is YFSETQ. The CDR3 protein is CASSLTGSIPEKLFF. The CDR3 DNA is TGCGCCAGCAGCTTGACTGGGAGTATTCCTGAAAAACTGTTTTTT. Full variable domain (missing parts from reference TRBV5-1 and TRBJ1-4): KAGVTQTPRYLIKTRGQQVTLSCSPISGHRSVSWYQQTPGQGLQFLFEYFSETQRNKGNFPGRFSGRQFSNSRSEMNVSTLELGDSALYLCASSLTGSIPEKLFFGSGTQLSVL.

The genes are TRBV5-1 and TRBJ2-6; D gene ambiguous. The ends were cut back, 0 bases at V and 0 bases at J, with 4 bases in the middle. The germline V gene has CDR1 SGHRS and CDR2 YFSETQ. This CDR3 contains 15 residues. This CDR3 is CASSLGSSGANVLTF. As DNA, the CDR3 is TGCGCCAGCAGCTTGGGGAGCTCTGGGGCCAACGTCCTGACTTTC.

This rearrangement joins TRBV29-1 to TRBJ2-5; D is unresolved. This CDR3 region has 12 residues. Looked up from germline, CDR1 is SQVTM and CDR2 is ANQGSEA. The V gene lost 4 bases and the J gene lost 2 bases, with 8 bases spanning the gap. The CDR3 coding sequence is TGCAGCGTTGCTATAGGGCAAGAGACCCAGTACTTC. It specifies CSVAIGQETQYF.

DNA for the CDR3: TGCAGTGCTAAGAGGAGGGATGAGCAGTTCTTC. As protein: CSAKRRDEQFF. The chain employs TRBV20-1 and TRBJ2-1; a weak D match, TRBD2 (6 bases). The CDR3 spans 11 residues. The V gene lost 4 bases and the J gene lost 8 bases, with 9 bases spanning the gap. Germline V CDR1 and CDR2: DFQATT, SNEGSKA (reference sequence).

This chain connects TRBV6-1 to TRBJ1-1, with 10 bases matching TRBD1. V lost 7 bases, J lost 3 bases, and 5 bases stayed unmatched. Germline values: CDR1 MNHNS, CDR2 SASEGT. The CDR3 has 14 residues. The CDR3, as DNA: TGTGCCAGCATCGCCGGGACAGGGGACACTGAAGCTTTCTTT. Translating gives CASIAGTGDTEAFF.

The chain couples TRBV27 to TRBJ2-5; a possible D gene is TRBD1 (5 bases). Trimming pared 6 bases from V and 4 bases from J, leaving 15 bases between. Germline values: CDR1 MNHEY, CDR2 SMNVEV (reference sequence). The CDR3 sequence is 14 residues long. The CDR3 sequence: CASRPDSTRETQYF. DNA of the CDR3: TGTGCCAGCAGACCTGACAGCACCCGAGAGACCCAGTACTTC.